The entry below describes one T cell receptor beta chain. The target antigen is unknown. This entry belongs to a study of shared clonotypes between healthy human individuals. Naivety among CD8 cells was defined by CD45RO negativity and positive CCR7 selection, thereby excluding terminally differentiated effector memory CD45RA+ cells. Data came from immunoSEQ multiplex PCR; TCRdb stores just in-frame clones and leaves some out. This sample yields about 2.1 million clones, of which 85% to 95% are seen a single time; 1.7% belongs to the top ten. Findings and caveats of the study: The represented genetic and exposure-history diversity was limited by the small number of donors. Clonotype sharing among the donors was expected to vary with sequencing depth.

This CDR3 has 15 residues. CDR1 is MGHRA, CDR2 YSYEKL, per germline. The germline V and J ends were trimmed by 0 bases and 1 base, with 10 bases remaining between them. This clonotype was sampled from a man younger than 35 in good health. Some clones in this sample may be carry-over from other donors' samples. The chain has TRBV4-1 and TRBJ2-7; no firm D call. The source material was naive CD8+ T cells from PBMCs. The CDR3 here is CASSQDGTLSYEQYF. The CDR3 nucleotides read TGCGCCAGCAGCCAAGATGGAACGTTGTCCTACGAGCAGTACTTC.